Listed here is a single T cell receptor beta chain. Its antigen is not identified. This entry belongs to a study of CXCR3-negative and CXCR3-positive naive CD8 T cells. Study information: A total of 150 million or so TRB reads was generated, with about 1.5 +/- 0.3 million per library. Study outcomes and limitations: In CXCR3-positive naive cells, the TRB CDR3s were more hydrophobic than in CXCR3-negative naive cells. Both naive subsets, CXCR3-negative and CXCR3-positive, displayed similar TRBV-TRBJ usage, unlike memory cells. High diversity, comparable across both naive subsets, contrasted with much lower diversity in memory CD8+ cells.

The method, 5' RACE with UMI labels, was used to prepare the TRB cDNA libraries. One entry per CDR3 protein, without DNA, is what TCRdb gives after re-calling the 5' RACE reads. The sample is made up of 150,000 to 170,000 distinct CDR3 sequences, and the top ten hold 0.49% of it. The CDR3 is 15 amino acids. Germline assignment: CDR1 LNHDA and CDR2 SQIVND (reference sequence). The source is a human donor in good health. Some clones in this sample may be carry-over from other donors' samples. Sequencing was done on a sample of naive CXCR3+ CD8+ T cells from blood. Subset: CD45RO-CCR7+CD27+CD95- naive CD8+ T cells expressing CXCR3 (TNR3+). The chain has TRBV19 and TRBJ2-3; TCRdb returns TRBD1, unconfirmable since there is no DNA. The CDR3 reads CASSTPPGTADTQYF.